The source of this TCR beta chain is a study of shared clonotypes between healthy human individuals. A note on this clone: Its target is unknown.

Points from the study as a whole: The generation probabilities recorded for non-shared clonotypes fell below those of clonotypes shared by all four donors. Estimated richness values were generally larger in naive subsets than in memory subsets. Four donors shared approximately 5% of their naive CD4 clonotypes.

The DNA input per sorted-subset replicate PCR was roughly 0.2 ug, corresponding to 28,000 or so T cell genomes. TCRdb keeps only in-frame clones here, not all; method: immunoSEQ multiplex PCR. The data show approximately 2.5 million clones, with over 85% seen just once and around 0.37% held by the top ten. This clonotype was sampled from a man between 18 and 35 years old in good health. Some clones in this sample may be carry-over from other donors' samples. Sequences were obtained from naive CD4+ T cells from PBMCs. Specified subset: CD45RA+ positively selected.

This CDR3 is CASSTQTSGRGSGQYF. The CDR3 nucleotides read TGCGCCAGCAGCACACAGACTAGCGGGAGAGGGTCCGGGCAGTACTTC. V is TRBV5-1 and J is TRBJ2-7, with 12 bases matching TRBD2. With 4 bases clipped from V and 9 bases from J, the junction kept 14 bases outside the gene matches. Germline assignment: CDR1 SGHRS and CDR2 YFSETQ. The CDR3 has 16 residues.